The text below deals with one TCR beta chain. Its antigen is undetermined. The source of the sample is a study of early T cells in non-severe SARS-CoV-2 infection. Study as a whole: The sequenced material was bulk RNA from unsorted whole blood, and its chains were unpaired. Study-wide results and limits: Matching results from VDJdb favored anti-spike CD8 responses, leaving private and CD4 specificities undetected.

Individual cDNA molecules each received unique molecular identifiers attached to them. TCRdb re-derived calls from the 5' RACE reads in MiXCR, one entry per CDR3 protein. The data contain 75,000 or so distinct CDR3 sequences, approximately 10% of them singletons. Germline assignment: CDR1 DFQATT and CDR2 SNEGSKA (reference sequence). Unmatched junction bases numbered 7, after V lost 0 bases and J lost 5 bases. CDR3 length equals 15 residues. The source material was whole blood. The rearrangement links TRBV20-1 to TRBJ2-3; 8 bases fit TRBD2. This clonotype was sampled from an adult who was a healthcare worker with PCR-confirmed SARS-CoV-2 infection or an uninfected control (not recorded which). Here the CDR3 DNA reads TGCAGTGCTAGAGATGGGACTAGGATGGGAGATACGCAGTATTTT. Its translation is CSARDGTRMGDTQYF.